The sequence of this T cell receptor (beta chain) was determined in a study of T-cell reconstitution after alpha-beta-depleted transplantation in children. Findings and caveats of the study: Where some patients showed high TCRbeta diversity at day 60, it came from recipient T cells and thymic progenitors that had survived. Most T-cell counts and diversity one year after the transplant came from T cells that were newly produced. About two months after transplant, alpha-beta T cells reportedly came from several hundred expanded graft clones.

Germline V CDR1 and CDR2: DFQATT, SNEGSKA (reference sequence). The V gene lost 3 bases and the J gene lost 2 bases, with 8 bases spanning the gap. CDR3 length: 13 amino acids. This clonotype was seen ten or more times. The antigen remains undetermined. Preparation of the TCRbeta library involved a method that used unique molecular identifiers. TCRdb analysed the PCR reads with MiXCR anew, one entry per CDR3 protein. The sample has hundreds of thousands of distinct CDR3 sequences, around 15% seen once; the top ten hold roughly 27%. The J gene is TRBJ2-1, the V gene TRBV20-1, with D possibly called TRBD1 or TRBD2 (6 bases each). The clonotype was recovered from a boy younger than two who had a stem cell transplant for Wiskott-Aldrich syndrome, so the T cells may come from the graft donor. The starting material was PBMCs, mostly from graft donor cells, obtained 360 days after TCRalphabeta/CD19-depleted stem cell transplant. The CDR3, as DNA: TGCAGTGCTAGGGGGGGCACCTACAATGAGCAGTTCTTC. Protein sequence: CSARGGTYNEQFF.